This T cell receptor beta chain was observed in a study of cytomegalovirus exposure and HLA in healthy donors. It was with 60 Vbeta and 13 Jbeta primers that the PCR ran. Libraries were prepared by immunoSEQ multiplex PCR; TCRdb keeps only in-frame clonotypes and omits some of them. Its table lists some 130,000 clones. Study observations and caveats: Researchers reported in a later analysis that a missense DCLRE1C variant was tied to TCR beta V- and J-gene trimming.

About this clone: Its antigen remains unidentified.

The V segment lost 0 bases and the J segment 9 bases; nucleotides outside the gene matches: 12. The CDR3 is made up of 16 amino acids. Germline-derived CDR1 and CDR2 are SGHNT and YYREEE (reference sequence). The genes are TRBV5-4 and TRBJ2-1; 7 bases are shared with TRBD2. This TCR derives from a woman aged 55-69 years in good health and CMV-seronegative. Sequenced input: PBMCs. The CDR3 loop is CASSLEAGSPLTEQFF. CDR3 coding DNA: TGTGCCAGCAGCTTGGAAGCGGGAAGCCCTCTCACTGAGCAGTTCTTC.